Each of the 23 T cell receptor beta chains below was sequenced from the same sample in a study of control samples from healthy donors and cancer patients. The method was immunoSEQ multiplex PCR; TCRdb's version includes in-frame clones alone and lacks a portion of them. This table holds roughly 130,000 clones, over 85% found once. Source material: blood. The receptors were sampled from a man aged 30 to 45 in good health.

The chain is built from TRBV5-1 and TRBJ2-2; D not resolved. The germline V gene encodes CDR1 SGHRS and CDR2 YFSETQ. Trimming took 4 bases from V and 3 from J, leaving 16 bases between them. This CDR3 has 16 residues. The CDR3 bases are TGCGCCAGCAGCCTGACACACGTCCTCGACACCGGGGAGCTGTTTTTT. Translating it yields CASSLTHVLDTGELFF.

The CDR3 nucleotides read TGTGCCAGCTCACCATATCCCGGGACTTCCTACGAGCAGTACTTC. Encoded protein: CASSPYPGTSYEQYF. This rearrangement joins TRBV18 to TRBJ2-7; tentatively, D is TRBD2 (6 bases). In germline, CDR1 is KGHSH, CDR2 LQKENI. The CDR3 is 15 residues long. With 2 bases removed from V and 1 base from J, the gap between germline ends came to 12 bases.

A single count supports this clone. The chain uses TRBV28 and TRBJ1-1; D gene ambiguous. V was trimmed by 5 bases and J by 6 bases, leaving 16 bases between them. The germline CDR1 and CDR2 sequences are MDHEN and SYDVKM. The CDR3 runs 14 residues. DNA of the CDR3: TGTGCCAGCAGTGCCAATCCTGGGCGAGCTGAAGCTTTCTTT. It is translated as CASSANPGRAEAFF.

There are a few counts of this clone. J is TRBJ2-3 and V is TRBV19; 8 bases agree with TRBD1. Germline V gene lookup returns CDR1 LNHDA and CDR2 SQIVND (reference sequence). V dropped 5 bases and J dropped 5; count of bases not matched to a gene: 6. CDR3 length: 14 amino acids. The CDR3 DNA is TGTGCCAGTAGTGTGACAGGGGTTGTAGATACGCAGTATTTT. Its protein product is CASSVTGVVDTQYF.

The chain couples TRBV7-2 to TRBJ2-3, with a possible D match to TRBD1 (5 bases). The CDR3 sequence is 16 residues long. Germline V gene data show CDR1 as SGHTA and CDR2 as FQGNSA. V was shortened by 5 bases and J by 6 bases, with 21 bases between the two germline ends. CDR3 bases: TGTGCCAGCAGCGGTGAAGGGGTCCTTAGAGTGGATACGCAGTATTTT. Translation gives CASSGEGVLRVDTQYF.

V usage is TRBV18 and J usage is TRBJ2-6; no firm D call. V was pared by 2 bases and J by 4 bases, with 6 bases between. Germline V gives CDR1 KGHSH, CDR2 LQKENI. This CDR3 region has 14 residues. CDR3 nucleotide sequence: TGTGCCAGCTCACCAATTCCCGGGGCCAACGTCCTGACTTTC. Translation gives CASSPIPGANVLTF.

The chain combines TRBV7-2 with TRBJ1-3, with TRBD1 matching over 7 bases. V shed 4 bases, J shed 2 bases, and the junction held 2 bases outside the gene matches. The germline CDR1 and CDR2 sequences are SGHTA and FQGNSA. This CDR3 is 14 amino acids long. The CDR3 is CASSSQGPGNTIYF. As DNA, the CDR3 is TGTGCCAGCAGCTCACAGGGGCCTGGAAACACCATATATTTT.

The chain recombines TRBV30 with TRBJ2-7; D is tentatively TRBD1 or TRBD2 (5 bases each). Looked up from germline, CDR1 is GTSNPN and CDR2 is SVGIG (reference sequence). The CDR3 covers 12 residues. With 8 bases removed from V and 2 bases from J, the gap between germline ends came to 13 bases. The CDR3 sequence is CAGGLSTYEQYF. CDR3 DNA sequence: TGTGCCGGGGGTCTCAGTACCTACGAGCAGTACTTC.

This chain joins TRBV2 and TRBJ2-3, with 8 bases that match TRBD1. This CDR3 spans 16 amino acids. The J segment lost 5 bases and the V segment lost 4 bases, leaving 11 bases of the junction unmatched. Germline V gene data show CDR1 as SNHLY and CDR2 as FYNNEI. The CDR3 sequence is CASSVQGAIGVDTQYF. DNA of the CDR3: TGTGCCAGCAGTGTCCAGGGGGCGATTGGAGTAGATACGCAGTATTTT. Complete variable domain (other parts from reference TRBV2 and TRBJ2-3): EPEVTQTPSHQVTQMGQEVILRCVPISNHLYFYWYRQILGQKVEFLVSFYNNEISEKSEIFDDQFSVERPDGSNFTLKIRSTKLEDSAMYFCASSVQGAIGVDTQYFGPGTRLTVL.

The rearrangement joins TRBV7-2 to TRBJ2-1; D is perhaps TRBD2 (5 bases). V lost 2 bases to trimming and J lost 8 bases, with 7 bases between them. The CDR3 loop spans 12 amino acids. Per germline, CDR1 SGHTA and CDR2 FQGNSA. The CDR3 region is CASSLLAHEQFF. CDR3 sequence (DNA): TGTGCCAGCAGCTTACTAGCCCATGAGCAGTTCTTC.

As regards this clone: Mismatch with germline at one junction end may stem from a read error. This chain connects TRBV18 to TRBJ2-7, with 11 positions matching TRBD2. The CDR3 runs to 13 residues. Germline values: CDR1 KGHSH, CDR2 LQKENI. The CDR3 sequence: CASSPEGLAARVF. CDR3 nucleotide sequence: TGTGCCAGCTCACCAGAGGGACTAGCGGCCCGGGTCTTC.

The chain uses TRBV5-1 and TRBJ1-4; D possibly corresponds to TRBD1 (5 bases). Trimming cost V 5 bases and J 7 bases, with 15 bases left between them. The germline gives CDR1 SGHRS, CDR2 YFSETQ. The CDR3 is made up of 14 amino acids. The DNA for the CDR3 is TGCGCCAGCAGGCCGACAGTGTCGCGTGAAAAACTGTTTTTT. Its translation: CASRPTVSREKLFF. The entire variable domain, with the rest obtained from reference TRBV5-1 and TRBJ1-4, is as follows: KAGVTQTPRYLIKTRGQQVTLSCSPISGHRSVSWYQQTPGQGLQFLFEYFSETQRNKGNFPGRFSGRQFSNSRSEMNVSTLELGDSALYLCASRPTVSREKLFFGSGTQLSVL.

The V call is TRBV2, the J call TRBJ1-6; no reliable D call. Trimming took 8 bases from V and 8 from J, leaving 13 bases between them. From germline, CDR1 is SNHLY and CDR2 FYNNEI. CDR3 length: 13 amino acids. This chain's CDR3 is CASLVHPDSPLHF. CDR3 coding DNA: TGTGCCAGCTTGGTCCACCCCGATTCACCCCTCCACTTT.

This clone has just one count. The chain joins TRBV7-9 to TRBJ1-1; D might be TRBD1 (5 bases). The CDR3 is made up of 12 amino acids. CDR1 is SEHNR, CDR2 FQNEAQ, per germline (reference sequence). V was cut by 1 base and J by 6 bases, with 6 bases left in between. CDR3 amino acids: CASSLETAEAFF. The CDR3 coding sequence is TGTGCCAGCAGCTTAGAGACAGCTGAAGCTTTCTTT.

The count of this clone is one. The rearrangement uses TRBV7-9 and TRBJ2-3; D is perhaps TRBD1 (5 bases). Trimming stripped 1 base from V and 5 bases from J, with 10 bases between. CDR3 length: 14 amino acids. The V gene's germline CDR1 is SEHNR and CDR2 FQNEAQ (reference sequence). CDR3 sequence reads: CASSLGRDEDTQYF. Written as DNA, the CDR3 is TGTGCCAGCAGCTTAGGCAGGGATGAAGATACGCAGTATTTT.

This clone was seen only once. The genes are TRBV27 and TRBJ1-5; D may be TRBD1 (5 bases). V was trimmed by 10 bases and J by 3 bases, leaving 10 bases between them. Germline-derived CDR1 and CDR2 are MNHEY and SMNVEV (reference sequence). The CDR3 consists of 12 residues. CDR3 DNA: TGTGCCACCCCGACAGTCAATCAGCCCCAGCATTTT. This translates into CATPTVNQPQHF.

J is TRBJ1-3 and V is TRBV7-2; D unclear. CDR1 is SGHTA and CDR2 is FQGNSA in the germline V gene. Trimming shortened V by 0 bases and J by 0 bases, and 6 bases separated the two germline ends. CDR3 size: 15 residues. The CDR3 region has the DNA TGTGCCAGCAGCTTAGCGGGGAGCTCTGGAAACACCATATATTTT. This encodes CASSLAGSSGNTIYF.

V is TRBV2 and J is TRBJ1-5; no definite D call. V lost 5 bases and J 7 bases, leaving 12 bases between the germline ends. Per the germline V gene, CDR1 is SNHLY and CDR2 is FYNNEI. The CDR3 has 13 amino acids. The CDR3 is CASSTGSVQPQHF. In DNA, the CDR3 is TGTGCCAGCAGTACCGGTAGCGTACAGCCCCAGCATTTT. Together with reference TRBV2 and TRBJ1-5, the CDR3 gives the full variable domain: EPEVTQTPSHQVTQMGQEVILRCVPISNHLYFYWYRQILGQKVEFLVSFYNNEISEKSEIFDDQFSVERPDGSNFTLKIRSTKLEDSAMYFCASSTGSVQPQHFGDGTRLSIL.

The rearrangement joins TRBV2 to TRBJ1-1; no reliable D call. With 8 bases removed from V and 1 base from J, the gap between germline ends came to 2 bases. The CDR3 is 10 amino acids. The germline gives CDR1 SNHLY, CDR2 FYNNEI. CDR3 region: CASGNTEAFF. In nucleotides, the CDR3 is TGTGCCAGCGGGAACACTGAAGCTTTCTTT. The whole variable domain, remainder taken from reference TRBV2 and TRBJ1-1, is EPEVTQTPSHQVTQMGQEVILRCVPISNHLYFYWYRQILGQKVEFLVSFYNNEISEKSEIFDDQFSVERPDGSNFTLKIRSTKLEDSAMYFCASGNTEAFFGQGTRLTVV.

The chain carries TRBV6-2 or TRBV6-3 and TRBJ2-2, with 12 bases that match TRBD1. The CDR3 totals 17 residues. Germline V gene lookup returns CDR1 MNHEY and CDR2 SVGEGT. V gave up 5 bases and J gave up 3 bases; unmatched junction bases: 7. The CDR3 DNA reads as TGTGCCAGCAGTCGCCCGGGACAGGGGGCTGACACCGGGGAGCTGTTTTTT. Translation: CASSRPGQGADTGELFF.

This clone has only a few counts. This sequence joins TRBV30 and TRBJ2-3, with 9 nucleotides matching TRBD1. With V trimmed by 8 bases and J by 6 bases, 9 bases remained unmatched. CDR1 is GTSNPN and CDR2 is SVGIG in the germline V gene (reference sequence). The CDR3 has 13 amino acids. This CDR3 is CALNRGQGDTQYF. DNA of the CDR3: TGTGCCCTTAACAGGGGGCAGGGGGATACGCAGTATTTT.

The rearrangement joins TRBV29-1 to TRBJ1-2; D gene unclear. CDR3 size: 11 residues. Germline CDR1 reads SQVTM; CDR2 reads ANQGSEA. Trimming shortened V by 4 bases and J by 2 bases, and 5 bases separated the two germline ends. The CDR3 sequence: CSVARNYGYTF. Written as DNA, the CDR3 is TGCAGCGTTGCACGGAACTATGGCTACACCTTC.

The V call is TRBV2, the J call TRBJ2-7, with TRBD1 identical over 9 bases. V lost 4 bases to trimming and J lost 5 bases; unmatched junction nucleotides: 6. The CDR3 extends over 14 amino acids. Germline lookup yields CDR1 SNHLY and CDR2 FYNNEI. The CDR3: CASSGKQGAHEQYF. The CDR3, as DNA: TGTGCCAGCAGTGGTAAACAGGGGGCGCACGAGCAGTACTTC.